Shown below are 16 T cell receptor beta chains from a single sample sequenced in a study of blood T cell repertoires in COVID-19 (dated by TCRdb to about 2020). To prepare the library, the immunoSEQ multiplex PCR assay was applied. In its TCRdb copy, this immuneACCESS table keeps in-frame sequences only and misses some clones. Where compared with another copy, unresolved V genes explain less than half of these, and the others have no known cause. Across this sample there are more than 95,000 clones, with around 76% seen only once. The top ten hold around 6% of the sample. Sequencing was performed on peripheral blood. All receptors derive from a man aged 80 or over with COVID-19, enrolled during active disease.

The count of this clone is one. The genes are TRBV7-3 and TRBJ2-1; TRBD1 might be the D (5 bases). This CDR3 contains 16 residues. Trimming left V 4 bases short and J 4 bases short, with 17 bases between. Germline values: CDR1 SGHTA, CDR2 FQGTGA. The CDR3 coding sequence is TGTGCCAGCAGCTCCCCAGACAGAGTAGATTACAATGAGCAGTTCTTC. Translated, it gives CASSSPDRVDYNEQFF.

The chain combines TRBV27 with TRBJ2-2; D is perhaps TRBD2 (5 bases). The V and J ends lost 3 bases and 5 bases respectively, with 13 bases between them. Looked up from germline, CDR1 is MNHEY and CDR2 is SMNVEV (reference sequence). CDR3 size: 15 residues. In nucleotides, the CDR3 is TGTGCCAGCAGTTTTTCGAGGGAGTGGACCGGGGAGCTGTTTTTT. It codes for CASSFSREWTGELFF.

The chain couples TRBV5-4 to TRBJ1-6; 9 bases align to TRBD1. The CDR3 has 15 residues. CDR1 is SGHNT and CDR2 is YYREEE in the germline V gene (reference sequence). Trimming at V came to 0 bases and at J to 14 bases, leaving 9 bases not matched to a gene. The CDR3 loop is CASSLGGQGATSLHF. CDR3 nucleotide sequence: TGTGCCAGCAGCTTGGGGGGACAGGGTGCGACGTCCCTCCACTTT.

J is TRBJ2-1 and V is TRBV7-2; D possibly corresponds to TRBD1 (7 bases). There are 17 residues in the CDR3. CDR1 and CDR2 from the germline V gene are SGHTA and FQGNSA. Trimming left V 1 base short and J 5 bases short, with 18 bases between. CDR3 sequence reads: CASSLGQGGRTNNEQFF. CDR3 sequence (DNA): TGTGCCAGCAGCTTAGGGCAGGGGGGAAGGACTAACAATGAGCAGTTCTTC.

The chain has TRBV20-1 and TRBJ2-7; D unresolved. The CDR3 sequence is 12 residues long. V was trimmed by 4 bases and J by 2 bases, leaving 9 bases between them. The germline V gene has CDR1 DFQATT and CDR2 SNEGSKA (reference sequence). CDR3 nucleotides: TGCAGTGCTAATGAGCGTACCTACGAGCAGTACTTC. Protein sequence: CSANERTYEQYF.

The gene calls are TRBV29-1 and TRBJ2-3; 8 nucleotides match TRBD2. Germline V CDR1 and CDR2: SQVTM, ANQGSEA. The CDR3 totals 17 residues. The V gene end was trimmed by 0 bases and the J gene end by 7 bases; junction bases not matched to a gene: 15. The CDR3: CSVEEFDSGKAKYTQYF. DNA for the CDR3: TGCAGCGTTGAAGAGTTCGATAGCGGGAAAGCTAAGTATACGCAGTATTTT.

This clone was seen more than once but under ten times. This rearrangement joins TRBV21-1 to TRBJ2-3; whether TRBD2, the table's D call, matches the DNA was not checked. TRBV21-1 corresponds to a pseudogene. CDR3 length: 18 residues. The CDR3 loop reads CASSKEPRGELITDTQYF. The CDR3 region has the DNA TGTGCCAGCAGCAAAGAACCCCGGGGGGAACTTATTACAGATACGCAGTATTTT.

This clone was seen many times. The chain's CDR3 is CASSKGTSGSDEQYF. The CDR3 bases are TGTGCCAGCAGCAAAGGGACTAGCGGGAGTGACGAGCAGTACTTC. The rearrangement joins TRBV5-6 to TRBJ2-7; 14 nucleotides line up with TRBD2. The germline gives CDR1 SGHDT, CDR2 YYEEEE. V was pared by 4 bases and J by 5 bases, with 5 bases of the junction left unmatched. This CDR3 is built from 15 residues.

The rearrangement joins TRBV5-4 to TRBJ1-2; D possibly corresponds to TRBD1 (6 bases). Germline CDR1 SGHNT, CDR2 YYREEE (reference sequence). Between the trimmed V and J ends, which lost 0 bases and 2 bases, there was a span of 8 bases. This CDR3 contains 14 residues. In nucleotides, the CDR3 is TGTGCCAGCAGCTTGGTGGGGGCCAACTATGGCTACACCTTC. It is translated as CASSLVGANYGYTF.

V gene TRBV5-1 combines with J gene TRBJ1-6; maybe TRBD1 (5 bases). V lost 4 bases to trimming and J lost 5 bases, with 13 bases between them. In germline, CDR1 is SGHRS, CDR2 YFSETQ. The CDR3 contains 15 residues. CDR3 DNA sequence: TGCGCCAGCAGCCCAGTGACGGGGGATAATTCACCCCTCCACTTT. Amino acid sequence: CASSPVTGDNSPLHF.

The chain combines TRBV3-1 (or the pseudogene TRBV3-2) with TRBJ1-5; a weak D match, TRBD1 (5 bases). With 0 bases removed from V and 7 bases from J, the gap between germline ends came to 7 bases. Per germline, CDR1 LGHDT and CDR2 YNNKEL (reference sequence). The CDR3 has 13 amino acids. CDR3 sequence (DNA): TGTGCCAGCAGCCAAGATCGGGGGCAGCCCCAGCATTTT. As protein: CASSQDRGQPQHF.

This rearrangement joins TRBV9 to TRBJ2-1; no clear D gene. Trimming removed 0 bases at V and 1 base at J, with 5 bases between. CDR3 length equals 14 residues. Germline V gives CDR1 SGDLS, CDR2 YYNGEE. In DNA form, the CDR3 reads TGTGCCAGCAGCGTAGGCAGATCCTACAATGAGCAGTTCTTC. Translating gives CASSVGRSYNEQFF.

Notes on this clone: A read error may produce the germline difference seen at one junction end. This chain joins TRBV27 and TRBJ1-1; TRBD1 matches at 8 bases. The CDR3 runs 16 residues. In germline, CDR1 is MNHEY, CDR2 SMNVEV (reference sequence). Written as DNA, the CDR3 is TGTGCCAGCAGATTATTAGGACAGGGTCCCGACACTGAAGCTTTCTTT. Its protein is CASRLLGQGPDTEAFF.

This clone was observed a few times. This rearrangement joins TRBV27 to TRBJ2-4, with TRBD1 as a possible D gene (5 bases). V lost 3 bases to trimming and J lost 0 bases, with 15 bases between them. The CDR3 runs to 17 residues. Germline CDR1 reads MNHEY; CDR2 reads SMNVEV (reference sequence). The CDR3, as DNA: TGTGCCAGCAGTTTGTGGTTTAGGGGCGAAGCCAAAAACATTCAGTACTTC. Its protein is CASSLWFRGEAKNIQYF.

This clone was seen more than once but under ten times. The chain joins TRBV28 to TRBJ2-7; a weak D match, TRBD2 (5 bases). V dropped 6 bases and J dropped 2 bases, with 14 bases sitting between them. Looked up from germline, CDR1 is MDHEN and CDR2 is SYDVKM. The CDR3 runs to 14 residues. The CDR3 nucleotides read TGTGCCAGCAGCGTTATAGCGCCTACCTACGAGCAGTACTTC. It is translated as CASSVIAPTYEQYF.

This clone was seen only once. J is TRBJ2-5 and V is TRBV7-7; 10 bases are shared with TRBD2. The CDR3 extends over 16 amino acids. Germline V gives CDR1 SSHAT, CDR2 FNYEAQ (reference sequence). The CDR3 DNA follows: TGTGCTGGCGGGGTTGTGGAGCGGGAGGGCCGGGAGACCCAGTACTTC. Translating gives CAGGVVEREGRETQYF.